This T cell receptor (beta chain) emerged from a study of T cell repertoires in cytomegalovirus infection. As for the study in general: Public TCR beta signatures were indicative of both CMV infection and a matching HLA type. Study-level findings and limits: Carriers of CMV and the relevant HLA type were discriminated by public TCR beta frequency. In two of eight donors, the top clonotype was HLA-C-restricted CMV-specific.

On this clonotype: Its antigen is not identified. The limits of the CDR3 on the DNA are not certain, so only TCRdb's listed CDR3 is given.

The germline V gene has CDR1 SGHAT and CDR2 FQNNGV. The CDR3 has 23 residues if both end residues are counted. MiXCR, applied by TCRdb to the reads, yields one record per CDR3 protein. Of 300,000 or so distinct CDR3 sequences listed, roughly 26% are singletons. Sequenced input: PBMCs. This TCR was recovered from a human donor in good health (CMV status not recorded). Some clones in this sample may be carry-over from other donors' samples. The chain is built from TRBV11-2 and TRBJ2-5; the D call TRBD2 from the table was never checked on the DNA. CDR3 protein: CASSLPTSGKRPSTSRRQETQYF.